The present T cell receptor (beta chain) was sequenced within a study of blood T cell repertoires in COVID-19. Germline loops: CDR1 MNHEY, CDR2 SMNVEV (reference sequence). There are 18 residues in the CDR3. The V and J ends lost 5 bases and 4 bases, in that order; junction bases with no gene match: 12. Sequencing was performed with immunoSEQ multiplex PCR; in TCRdb, only in-frame clones are kept and a portion is missing. Among about 390,000 clones listed, roughly 89% were seen once. Recruitment covered roughly 24 US areas and drew participants whose ages spanned 18 to 89 years. This clone was counted a single time.

Specimen: PBMCs or T cells enriched from blood (not recorded which). This TCR derives from a woman in her forties or fifties who had recovered from COVID-19. This rearrangement joins TRBV27 to TRBJ2-5; 14 nucleotides agree with TRBD2. CDR3 sequence (DNA): TGTGCCAGCAGTCCGATGCTGACTAGCGGGGGGGCACGAGAGACCCAGTACTTC. It yields the protein CASSPMLTSGGARETQYF.